This T cell receptor beta chain was sequenced in a study of beta chain features in type 1 diabetes. Study conclusions and caveats: Here, the possible influence of HLA type (on TCRB rearrangement) remained unresolved. Sequencing of cDNA might inflate the share of cells that strongly express TCR. The naive, central memory and Treg TCRB repertoires looked more alike in patients than they did in healthy donors.

Averaging roughly 120 mL, one heparinised blood draw came from each individual donor. Germline loops: CDR1 SQVTM, CDR2 ANQGSEA. CDR3 length: 13 amino acids. V gave up 6 bases and J gave up 4 bases, with 15 bases separating them. This clone was observed a single time. What it binds is not known. The entirety of the isolated RNA underwent reverse transcription, so expressed TCRB transcripts were sequenced. TCRdb keeps only in-frame clones here, not all; method: immunoSEQ multiplex PCR. The sample includes 37,000 or so clones, roughly 49% of them seen just once. The TCR sequence derives from a woman aged 18-29 years in good health. Source material: central memory CD4+ T cells from blood. The chain couples TRBV29-1 to TRBJ1-2; D gene uncertain. The CDR3 DNA sequence: TGCAGCGTCCCAAAGCGGGCAGCCTATGGCTACACCTTC. Translating it yields CSVPKRAAYGYTF. The variable domain in full, completed from reference TRBV29-1 and TRBJ1-2, reads SAVISQKPSRDICQRGTSLTIQCQVDSQVTMMFWYRQQPGQSLTLIATANQGSEATYESGFVIDKFPISRPNLTFSTLTVSNMSPEDSSIYLCSVPKRAAYGYTFGSGTRLTVV.